The 16 T cell receptor beta chains below come from one sample, sequenced in a study of human T cells and chemical hapten exposure (TCRdb year 2021). Total RNA was extracted from unfractionated whole blood collected in Tempus Blood RNA tubes. To prepare the library, 5' RACE was applied. Sequencing instrument: Illumina MiSeq. TCRdb reprocessing: public reads trimmed at Q25 with fastp, clones called with MiXCR, in-frame beta chains kept. CDR3 protein duplicates are merged, each entry listing the most common genes and DNA. For this sample there are about 140,000 distinct CDR3 sequences; 3.5% to 5% appear just once. The top ten constitute approximately 1.3% of the sample. The receptors were gathered from a female donor in good health.

With regard to this clonotype: A clone one base away is much larger, so this may be a read error. This chain uses TRBV28 with TRBJ2-6; D uncertain. The CDR3 has 16 amino acids. The ends were cut back, 4 bases at V and 0 bases at J, with 10 bases in the middle. From germline, CDR1 is MDHEN and CDR2 SYDVKM. CDR3 DNA: TGTGCCAGCAGTTCCATTCCGAGCTCTGGGGCCAACGTCCTGACTTTC. It yields the protein CASSSIPSSGANVLTF. The whole variable domain, filled in from reference TRBV28 and TRBJ2-6, reads DVKVTQSSRYLVKRTGEKVFLECVQDMDHENMFWYRQDPGLGLRLIYFSYDVKMKEKGDIPEGYSVSREKKERFSLILESASTNQTSMYLCASSSIPSSGANVLTFGAGSRLTVL.

There are many counts of this clonotype. This chain joins TRBV24-1 and TRBJ2-3, with 7 nucleotides matching TRBD2. Germline CDR1 KGHDR, CDR2 SFDVKD. V shed 5 bases and J 1 base; nucleotides not matched to a gene: 2. CDR3 length equals 14 residues. CDR3 in amino acids: CATSVSGGTDTQYF. CDR3 nucleotide sequence: TGTGCCACCAGTGTCAGCGGGGGCACAGATACGCAGTATTTT.

This clonotype has at least ten counts. The V gene is TRBV9, the J gene TRBJ2-7; D is undetermined. CDR3 size: 15 residues. V was clipped by 0 bases and J by 4 bases, with 14 bases between them. CDR1 is SGDLS, CDR2 YYNGEE, per germline. The DNA of the CDR3 is TGTGCCAGCAGCGTAGGGCTAGATGCTGAGTACGAGCAGTACTTC. Its translation: CASSVGLDAEYEQYF.

In its sample, this clonotype was seen many times. This rearrangement joins TRBV27 to TRBJ1-3; D call uncertain. V lost 6 bases to trimming and J lost 0 bases, with 6 bases between them. Germline lookup yields CDR1 MNHEY and CDR2 SMNVEV (reference sequence). The CDR3 has 13 amino acids. CDR3 sequence: CASSPSSGNTIYF. In nucleotides, the CDR3 is TGTGCCAGCAGCCCCTCCTCTGGAAACACCATATATTTT.

Note on this clonotype: Given a much more abundant clone one base away, this may be a read error. The gene calls are TRBV4-3 and TRBJ2-2; 8 bases map to TRBD2. V trimming: 1 base; J trimming: 2 bases; junction bases outside the gene matches: 3. This CDR3 comprises 16 residues. Germline values: CDR1 LGHNA, CDR2 YSLEER. The CDR3 sequence: CASSQASGGNTGELFF. The CDR3 coding sequence is TGCGCCAGCAGCCAAGCGAGCGGGGGTAACACCGGGGAGCTGTTTTTT.

Regarding this clonotype: Possible read error: a much larger clone is one base away. The chain employs TRBV28 and TRBJ2-1; D ambiguous. CDR3 length: 13 amino acids. The V end was cut by 6 bases, the J end by 11 bases, with 17 bases between. Germline V gene sequence: CDR1 MDHEN, CDR2 SYDVKM. CDR3 bases: TGTGCCAGCAGCCCCGCTAGTGTCGGTAAGCAGTTCTTC. Protein: CASSPASVGKQFF.

Comment on this clonotype: This may be a read error: a much more frequent sequence differs by one nucleotide. The rearrangement uses TRBV14 and TRBJ2-3; 9 bases are shared with TRBD1. V lost 5 bases, J lost 10 bases, and 7 bases stayed unmatched. The CDR3 is 13 amino acids. Germline-derived CDR1 and CDR2 are SGHDN and FVKESK. Here the CDR3 reads CASSSDRGNAQYF. CDR3 bases: TGTGCCAGCAGCTCCGACAGGGGGAATGCGCAGTATTTT.

This clonotype was picked up a small number of times. The V gene is TRBV29-1, the J gene TRBJ1-3; D is unclear. The CDR3 has 15 residues. The V end was cut by 7 bases, the J end by 0 bases, with 16 bases between. CDR1 is SQVTM, CDR2 ANQGSEA, per germline. This CDR3 reads CSATISACSGNTIYF. The CDR3 DNA follows: TGCAGCGCCACCATAAGCGCGTGCTCTGGAAACACCATATATTTT.

In this sample, this clonotype turned up many times. The chain uses TRBV10-2 and TRBJ2-4, with 9 positions matching TRBD1. Germline V gives CDR1 WSHSY, CDR2 SAAADI. V shed 8 bases and J 1 base; nucleotides not matched to a gene: 12. The CDR3 contains 17 residues. The CDR3 DNA reads TGCGCCAGCTCCGGGACAGGGTCGGACGGGGCCAAAAACATTCAGTACTTC. This codes for CASSGTGSDGAKNIQYF.

There are many counts of this clonotype. Here the CDR3 reads CSASKGQGIDEQYF. In nucleotides, the CDR3 is TGCAGTGCTAGCAAAGGACAGGGAATCGACGAGCAGTACTTC. The rearrangement joins TRBV20-1 to TRBJ2-7; 8 nucleotides align to TRBD1. V trimming: 3 bases; J trimming: 5 bases; junction bases outside the gene matches: 9. The CDR3 contains 14 residues. Germline assignment: CDR1 DFQATT and CDR2 SNEGSKA (reference sequence).

This clonotype was picked up many times. The chain uses TRBV5-1 and TRBJ2-6, with a weak D call TRBD2 (7 bases). From germline, CDR1 is SGHRS and CDR2 YFSETQ. This CDR3 has 16 amino acids. Trimming stripped 4 bases from V and 0 bases from J, with 11 bases between. The CDR3 region has the DNA TGCGCCAGCAGCGGGGGGGCCGACTCTGGGGCCAACGTCCTGACTTTC. It codes for CASSGGADSGANVLTF.

This clonotype was counted at least ten times. The genes are TRBV4-2 and TRBJ1-2, with a weak D call TRBD1 (5 bases). Trimming left V 0 bases short and J 1 base short, with 12 bases between. The germline V gene has CDR1 LGHNA and CDR2 YNFKEQ. The CDR3 is 16 amino acids. The CDR3 loop reads CASSQDLRQINYGYTF. In nucleotides, the CDR3 is TGTGCCAGCAGCCAAGATCTGCGACAGATTAACTATGGCTACACCTTC.

This clonotype was recorded many times. The V call is TRBV10-3, the J call TRBJ2-2; D is uncertain. The CDR3 has 17 amino acids. CDR1 is ENHRY and CDR2 is SYGVKD in the germline V gene. The V and J ends lost 4 bases and 4 bases respectively, with 19 bases between them. The CDR3 reads CAISANQLGRVTGELFF. The CDR3 DNA reads TGTGCCATCAGTGCGAACCAGTTGGGCCGGGTCACCGGGGAGCTGTTTTTT.

The J gene is TRBJ2-7, the V gene TRBV7-2, with D possibly matching TRBD1 (5 bases). The CDR3 contains 14 residues. Between the trimmed V and J ends, which lost 1 base and 3 bases, there was a span of 10 bases. Germline values: CDR1 SGHTA, CDR2 FQGNSA. This CDR3 reads CASSLDPGIYEQYF. Written as DNA, the CDR3 is TGTGCCAGCAGCTTAGATCCAGGGATCTACGAGCAGTACTTC.

This clonotype was seen more than once but under ten times. The CDR3 sequence is CASSQERGRQDPCADTQYF. The CDR3 DNA is TGCGCCAGCAGCCAAGAACGGGGCAGACAGGATCCGTGTGCAGATACGCAGTATTTT. The chain couples TRBV4-3 to TRBJ2-3, with a weak D call TRBD1 (6 bases). The CDR3 has 19 residues. Trimming took off 0 bases at V and 4 bases at J, with 23 bases between the two ends. Germline CDR1 reads LGHNA; CDR2 reads YSLEER.

There are many counts of this clonotype. DNA of the CDR3: TGTGCCAGCACCCAGTGGGCCGCACCAACTAACTATGGCTACACCTTC. It is translated as CASTQWAAPTNYGYTF. The rearrangement links TRBV12-3 or TRBV12-4 to TRBJ1-2; D is unclear. V was pared by 7 bases and J by 0 bases, with 18 bases between. This CDR3 region has 16 residues.